The 21 T cell receptor beta chains reported below all come from one sample, sequenced in a study of OX40 agonist ivuxolimab in advanced cancers. Sequenced by immunoSEQ multiplex PCR; TCRdb stores in-frame clones only, minus some. The sample has around 60,000 clones, roughly nine tenths seen once. The material sequenced was CD4+ or CD8+ T cells sorted from blood, taken in a trial of the OX40 agonist ivuxolimab. These receptors were obtained from an adult with an advanced solid tumor such as melanoma, head and neck, liver or kidney cancer.

The CDR3 reads CASSPGDGYTF. CDR3 nucleotide sequence: TGTGCCAGCAGTCCGGGAGATGGCTACACCTTC. This chain connects TRBV27 to TRBJ1-2; D not resolved. V lost 5 bases and J 6 bases, leaving 7 bases between the germline ends. CDR3 size: 11 residues. The germline V gene has CDR1 MNHEY and CDR2 SMNVEV (reference sequence).

The chain couples TRBV9 to TRBJ2-3, with D perhaps matching TRBD2 (5 bases). The CDR3 spans 13 residues. V lost 3 bases, J lost 1 base, and 6 bases lay in between. CDR1 SGDLS and CDR2 YYNGEE come from the germline V gene. The CDR3 nucleotides are TGTGCCAGCAGCGGGGGAGGCACAGATACGCAGTATTTT. Translation gives CASSGGGTDTQYF. Variable domain in full (rest from reference TRBV9 and TRBJ2-3): DSGVTQTPKHLITATGQRVTLRCSPRSGDLSVYWYQQSLDQGLQFLIQYYNGEERAKGNILERFSAQQFPDLHSELNLSSLELGDSALYFCASSGGGTDTQYFGPGTRLTVL.

The CDR3 coding sequence is TGTGCCACCACCGGGACAGCGAATCAGCCCCAGCATTTT. It specifies CATTGTANQPQHF. V gene TRBV10-3 combines with J gene TRBJ1-5, with TRBD1 matching 7 bases. The junction had 7 bases not matched to a gene; V was cut back by 10 bases and J by 4 bases. The CDR3 is 13 amino acids. Germline V gives CDR1 ENHRY, CDR2 SYGVKD.

The J gene is TRBJ2-7, the V gene TRBV6-1; D unclear. V was shortened by 0 bases and J by 4 bases, with 7 bases between the two germline ends. The CDR3 is 13 residues long. CDR1 and CDR2 from the germline V gene are MNHNS and SASEGT. CDR3 in amino acids: CASSEALLYEQYF. For the CDR3, the DNA is TGTGCCAGCAGTGAAGCGCTTCTGTACGAGCAGTACTTC.

This clone was observed once. The chain couples TRBV9 to TRBJ1-3, with D perhaps TRBD1 (5 bases). Trimming shortened V by 0 bases and J by 2 bases, and 9 bases separated the two germline ends. This CDR3 contains 15 residues. CDR1 is SGDLS, CDR2 YYNGEE, per germline. The CDR3 nucleotides are TGTGCCAGCAGCGTAGGTGGGACGACTGGAAACACCATATATTTT. Translating gives CASSVGGTTGNTIYF.

The gene calls are TRBV27 and TRBJ2-3; D is uncertain. This CDR3 spans 13 amino acids. The V gene lost 1 base and the J gene lost 1 base, with 3 bases spanning the gap. The germline gives CDR1 MNHEY, CDR2 SMNVEV (reference sequence). CDR3 loop: CASSLLGTDTQYF. In DNA form, the CDR3 reads TGTGCCAGCAGTTTATTGGGCACAGATACGCAGTATTTT.

The V call is TRBV11-2, the J call TRBJ2-7; possibly TRBD2 for D (6 bases). This CDR3 contains 13 residues. The V and J ends lost 5 bases and 4 bases respectively, with 12 bases between them. Germline V gene sequence: CDR1 SGHAT, CDR2 FQNNGV. The CDR3 loop is CASSRGLVYEQYF. The CDR3 DNA is TGTGCCAGCAGCAGGGGACTCGTATACGAGCAGTACTTC.

The chain joins TRBV19 to TRBJ2-1, with 12 bases identical to TRBD2. Germline V CDR1 and CDR2: LNHDA, SQIVND (reference sequence). The length of the CDR3 is 15 residues. Trimming at V came to 4 bases and at J to 8 bases, leaving 6 bases not matched to a gene. CDR3 amino acids: CASSTLAGGLYEQFF. The CDR3 nucleotides are TGTGCCAGTAGTACCCTAGCGGGGGGGCTCTATGAGCAGTTCTTC.

The chain is built from TRBV2 and TRBJ2-7, with D possibly matching TRBD1 (7 bases). The CDR3 totals 15 residues. The germline CDR1 and CDR2 sequences are SNHLY and FYNNEI. V was trimmed by 0 bases and J by 0 bases, leaving 9 bases between them. CDR3 loop: CASSEARDSSYEQYF. CDR3 bases: TGTGCCAGCAGTGAAGCGCGGGACAGCTCCTACGAGCAGTACTTC.

The CDR3 nucleotides read TGTGCCAGTAGTCGGGACCAAAACTACGAGCAGTACTTC. Protein sequence: CASSRDQNYEQYF. The chain carries TRBV19 and TRBJ2-7; possibly TRBD1 or TRBD2 for D (5 bases each). CDR1 is LNHDA, CDR2 SQIVND, per germline (reference sequence). The CDR3 length is 13 residues. With 5 bases removed from V and 3 bases from J, the gap between germline ends came to 11 bases.

The chain joins TRBV11-3 to TRBJ2-7; D ambiguous. The CDR3 spans 14 residues. Germline values: CDR1 SGHNT, CDR2 YENEEA. The V gene lost 0 bases and the J gene lost 2 bases, with 8 bases spanning the gap. This CDR3 reads CASSLDLNAYEQYF. As DNA, the CDR3 is TGTGCCAGCAGCTTAGATCTCAACGCCTACGAGCAGTACTTC.

This chain uses TRBV7-6 with TRBJ2-3, with 11 bases identical to TRBD2. The CDR3 has 15 residues. V lost 5 bases and J lost 6; bases outside the gene matches: 7. CDR1 is SGHVS and CDR2 is FNYEAQ in the germline V gene. In DNA, the CDR3 is TGTGCCAGCAGCCTAACTAGCGGGAGACGGGATACGCAGTATTTT. Amino acids: CASSLTSGRRDTQYF.

The chain uses TRBV19 and TRBJ1-2; 10 bases are a match to TRBD1. V shed 3 bases and J 0 bases; nucleotides not matched to a gene: 7. The germline CDR1 and CDR2 sequences are LNHDA and SQIVND (reference sequence). The CDR3 extends over 17 amino acids. Written as DNA, the CDR3 is TGTGCCAGTAGTATCGGACAGGGGGTTGGGGCTAACTATGGCTACACCTTC. It codes for CASSIGQGVGANYGYTF.

The chain employs TRBV4-2 and TRBJ2-5, with D maybe TRBD1 (6 bases). Trimming took off 1 base at V and 4 bases at J, with 10 bases between the two ends. The CDR3 runs to 14 residues. Per germline, CDR1 LGHNA and CDR2 YNFKEQ. The CDR3 spells CASSQVRGSETQYF. CDR3 coding DNA: TGTGCCAGCAGCCAAGTGAGGGGGTCAGAGACCCAGTACTTC.

This chain connects TRBV10-3 to TRBJ2-5, with D possibly being TRBD2 (5 bases). Germline CDR1 is ENHRY and CDR2 is SYGVKD. The CDR3 is made up of 17 amino acids. Trimming shortened V by 0 bases and J by 5 bases, and 19 bases separated the two germline ends. Written as DNA, the CDR3 is TGTGCCATCAGTGAGTCGTCAAGAGCGGCAGGAGGTGAGACCCAGTACTTC. Amino acids: CAISESSRAAGGETQYF.

The chain carries TRBV13 and TRBJ2-7; D gene uncertain. In germline, CDR1 is PRHDT, CDR2 FYEKMQ (reference sequence). The germline V and J ends were trimmed by 5 bases and 4 bases, with 15 bases remaining between them. CDR3 length equals 14 residues. In DNA, the CDR3 is TGTGCCAGCAGCCCTCGAACAACATTTTACGAGCAGTACTTC. Translation gives CASSPRTTFYEQYF. The variable domain in full, with the rest retrieved from reference TRBV13 and TRBJ2-7, is AAGVIQSPRHLIKEKRETATLKCYPIPRHDTVYWYQQGPGQDPQFLISFYEKMQSDKGSIPDRFSAQQFSDYHSELNMSSLELGDSALYFCASSPRTTFYEQYFGPGTRLTVT.

Regarding this clone: Other DNA sequences of this sample code for an identical CDR3. The rearrangement joins TRBV27 to TRBJ2-2, with TRBD1 identical over 10 bases. V gave up 6 bases and J gave up 4 bases; unmatched junction bases: 5. Germline CDR1 and CDR2: MNHEY and SMNVEV (reference sequence). The CDR3 length is 15 residues. This CDR3 reads CASRTGTGVTGELFF. In DNA, the CDR3 is TGTGCCAGCAGAACCGGGACAGGGGTCACCGGGGAGCTGTTTTTT.

The CDR3 loop reads CASSSRGAGGPTDTQYF. The DNA for the CDR3 is TGCGCCAGCAGCTCGCGCGGAGCGGGAGGGCCAACAGATACGCAGTATTTT. This chain connects TRBV5-1 to TRBJ2-3, with 10 bases aligning to TRBD2. The CDR3 consists of 17 residues. Per the germline V gene, CDR1 is SGHRS and CDR2 is YFSETQ. The V and J ends lost 3 bases and 3 bases, in that order; junction bases with no gene match: 10.

This chain uses TRBV6-1 with TRBJ1-1, with no clear D. CDR3 size: 12 residues. Trimming pared 7 bases from V and 6 bases from J, leaving 12 bases between. CDR1 and CDR2 (germline): MNHNS, SASEGT. The CDR3 DNA sequence: TGTGCCAGCATAGTCTTTGGAGCTGAAGCTTTCTTT. This encodes CASIVFGAEAFF.

The V gene is TRBV27, the J gene TRBJ2-1; tentative D call: TRBD1 (6 bases). The CDR3 totals 13 residues. The germline V gene has CDR1 MNHEY and CDR2 SMNVEV (reference sequence). V dropped 7 bases and J dropped 3 bases, with 10 bases sitting between them. The CDR3 coding sequence is TGTGCCAGCACCGCAGGGGTCTACAATGAGCAGTTCTTC. It encodes CASTAGVYNEQFF.

The rearrangement joins TRBV27 to TRBJ2-2; the D is unclear. V lost 5 bases to trimming and J lost 6 bases, with 7 bases between them. CDR1 MNHEY and CDR2 SMNVEV come from the germline V gene (reference sequence). The CDR3 runs to 12 residues. The CDR3, as DNA: TGTGCCAGCAGTAATAGGGCCGGGGAGCTGTTTTTT. Residues: CASSNRAGELFF.